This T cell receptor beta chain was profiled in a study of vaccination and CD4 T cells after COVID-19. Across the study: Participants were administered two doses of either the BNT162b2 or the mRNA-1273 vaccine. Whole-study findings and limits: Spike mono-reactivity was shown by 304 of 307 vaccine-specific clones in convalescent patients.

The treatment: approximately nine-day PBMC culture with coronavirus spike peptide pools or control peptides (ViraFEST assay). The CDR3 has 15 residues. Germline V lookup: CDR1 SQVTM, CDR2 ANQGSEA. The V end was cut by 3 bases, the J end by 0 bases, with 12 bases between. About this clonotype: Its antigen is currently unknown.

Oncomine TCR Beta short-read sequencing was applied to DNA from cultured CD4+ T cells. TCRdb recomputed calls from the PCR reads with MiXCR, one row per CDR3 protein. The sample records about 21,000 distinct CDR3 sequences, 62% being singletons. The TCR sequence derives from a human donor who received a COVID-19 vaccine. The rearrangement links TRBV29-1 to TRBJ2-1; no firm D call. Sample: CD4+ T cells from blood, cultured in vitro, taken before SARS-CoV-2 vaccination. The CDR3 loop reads CSVEGDPSSYNEQFF. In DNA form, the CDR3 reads TGCAGCGTTGAGGGTGACCCTAGCTCCTACAATGAGCAGTTCTTC.